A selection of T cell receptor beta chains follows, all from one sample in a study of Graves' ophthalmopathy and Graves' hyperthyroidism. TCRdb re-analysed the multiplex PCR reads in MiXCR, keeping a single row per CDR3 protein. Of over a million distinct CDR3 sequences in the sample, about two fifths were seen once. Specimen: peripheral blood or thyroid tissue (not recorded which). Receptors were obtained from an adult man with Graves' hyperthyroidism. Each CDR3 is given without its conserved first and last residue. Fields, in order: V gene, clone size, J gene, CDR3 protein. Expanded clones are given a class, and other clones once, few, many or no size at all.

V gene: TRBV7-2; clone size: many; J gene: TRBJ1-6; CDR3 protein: ASSLTAIIVKSPLH
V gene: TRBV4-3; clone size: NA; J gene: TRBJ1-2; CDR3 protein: ASSQESVRTGTFYGYT
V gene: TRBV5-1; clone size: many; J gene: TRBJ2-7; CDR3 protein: ASSLEQGSSYEQY
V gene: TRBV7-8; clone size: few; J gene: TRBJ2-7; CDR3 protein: ASKRGPGSYEQY
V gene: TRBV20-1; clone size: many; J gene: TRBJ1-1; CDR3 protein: SARTQMNTEAF
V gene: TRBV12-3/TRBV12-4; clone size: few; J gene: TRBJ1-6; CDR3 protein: ASSEPGFRDNSPLH
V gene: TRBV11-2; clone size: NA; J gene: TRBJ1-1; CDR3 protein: ASSWDFSTEAF
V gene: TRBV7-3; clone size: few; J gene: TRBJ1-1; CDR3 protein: ASSLTGGQGTAF
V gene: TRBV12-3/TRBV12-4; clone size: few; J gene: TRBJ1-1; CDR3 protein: ASRLQGGVTEAF
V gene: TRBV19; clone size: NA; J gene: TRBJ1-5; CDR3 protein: ASSTRSDLPQH
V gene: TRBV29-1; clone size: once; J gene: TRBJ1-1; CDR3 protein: SVEDRSRQGFGTEAF
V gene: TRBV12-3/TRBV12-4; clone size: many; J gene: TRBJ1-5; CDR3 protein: ASSPRGGQPQH
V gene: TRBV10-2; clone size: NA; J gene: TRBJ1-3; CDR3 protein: ASTQSLSGNTIY
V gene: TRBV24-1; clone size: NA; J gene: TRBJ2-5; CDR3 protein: ATSGGRRRETQY
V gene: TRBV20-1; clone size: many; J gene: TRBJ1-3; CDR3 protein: SARGSPPVITGNTIY
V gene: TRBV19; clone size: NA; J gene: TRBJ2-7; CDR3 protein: ASPRAASGSSYEQY
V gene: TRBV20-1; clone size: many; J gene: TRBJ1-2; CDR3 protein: SATTGNGVGYT
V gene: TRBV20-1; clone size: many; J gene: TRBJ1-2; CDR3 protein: SARDSTGRNYGYT
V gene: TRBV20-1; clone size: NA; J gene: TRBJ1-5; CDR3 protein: SASHTAQPQH
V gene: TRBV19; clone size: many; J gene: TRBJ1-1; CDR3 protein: ASSIFGTEAF
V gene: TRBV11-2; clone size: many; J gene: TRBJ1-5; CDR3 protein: ASSLSQSNQPQH
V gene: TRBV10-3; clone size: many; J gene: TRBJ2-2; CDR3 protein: AISAQTGKNTGELF
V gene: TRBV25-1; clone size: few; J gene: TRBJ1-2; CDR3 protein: ASSPPFRTGGGYT
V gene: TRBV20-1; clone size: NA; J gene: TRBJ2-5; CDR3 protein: SARDRSGSRETQY
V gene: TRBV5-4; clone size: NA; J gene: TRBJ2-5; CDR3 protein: ASSHRGEGEETQY
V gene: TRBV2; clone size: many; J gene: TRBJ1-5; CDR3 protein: ASKRASGINQPQH
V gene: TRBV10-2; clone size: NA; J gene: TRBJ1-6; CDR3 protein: ASSAREQGASSPLH
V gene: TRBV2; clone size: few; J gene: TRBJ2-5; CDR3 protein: ASSPLQTSG
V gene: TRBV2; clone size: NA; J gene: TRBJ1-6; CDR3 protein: ASSETGTSNSPLH
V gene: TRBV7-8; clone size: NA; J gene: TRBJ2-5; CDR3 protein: ASSLDMDRRQETQY
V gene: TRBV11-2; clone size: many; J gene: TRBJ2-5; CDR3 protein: ASSWDRGGQETQY
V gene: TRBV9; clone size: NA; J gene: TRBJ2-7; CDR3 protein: ASSVDGQASYEQY
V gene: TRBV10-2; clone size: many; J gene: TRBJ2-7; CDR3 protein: ATTAGGLDEQY
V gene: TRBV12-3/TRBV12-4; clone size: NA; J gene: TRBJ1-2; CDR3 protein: ASSLGGNRGYT
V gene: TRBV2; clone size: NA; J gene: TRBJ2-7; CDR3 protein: ASTSGTGNVLEY
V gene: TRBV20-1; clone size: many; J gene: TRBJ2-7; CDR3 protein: SGLVSDEQY
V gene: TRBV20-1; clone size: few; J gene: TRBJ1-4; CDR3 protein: SARHMATNEKLF
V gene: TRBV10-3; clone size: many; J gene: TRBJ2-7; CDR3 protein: AIGPDSSNYEQY
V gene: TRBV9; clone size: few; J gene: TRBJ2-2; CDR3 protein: ASSIGQPGELF
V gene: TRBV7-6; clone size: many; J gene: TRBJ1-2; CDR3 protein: ATLGDRGQGYGYT
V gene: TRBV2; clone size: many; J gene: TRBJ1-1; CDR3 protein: ASSWIEAF
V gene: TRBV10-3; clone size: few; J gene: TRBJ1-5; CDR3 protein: AIGQANQPQH
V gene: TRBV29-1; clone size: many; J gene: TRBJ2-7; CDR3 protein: SVELDRAHEQY
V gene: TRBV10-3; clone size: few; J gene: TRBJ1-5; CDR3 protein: AISDPDQPQH